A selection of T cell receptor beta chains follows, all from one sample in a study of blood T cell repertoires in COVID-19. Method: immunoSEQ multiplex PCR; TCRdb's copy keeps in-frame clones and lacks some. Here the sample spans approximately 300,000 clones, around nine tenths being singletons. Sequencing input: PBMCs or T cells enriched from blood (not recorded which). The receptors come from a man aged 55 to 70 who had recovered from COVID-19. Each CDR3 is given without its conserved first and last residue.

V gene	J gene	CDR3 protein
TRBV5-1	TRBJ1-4	ASSRTGSGNEKLF
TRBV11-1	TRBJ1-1	ASSLARGGVTEAF
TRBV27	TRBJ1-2	ASSSSDRGAYGYT
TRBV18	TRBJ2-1	ASSLYTSGTYNEQF
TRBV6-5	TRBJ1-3	ASRSQGAGNTIY
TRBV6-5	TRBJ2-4	ATRRRDIQY
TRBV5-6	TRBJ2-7	ASSPPLREGREQY
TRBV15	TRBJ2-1	ATSRGETSSYNEQF
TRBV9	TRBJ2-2	ASSVEGSANTGELF
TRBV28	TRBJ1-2	ASSFLGANT
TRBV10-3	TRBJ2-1	AISRLAGEGEQF
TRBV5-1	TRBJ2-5	ASSSTGQAPSAQY
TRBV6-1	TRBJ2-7	ASSDPHRGRYEQY
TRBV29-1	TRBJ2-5	SVLGQGAWETQY
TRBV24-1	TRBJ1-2	ATSDLRDTMRTYGYT
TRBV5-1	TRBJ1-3	ASSGGTGNTIY
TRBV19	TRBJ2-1	ASTERASSYNEQF
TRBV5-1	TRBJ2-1	ASSLEGPDNEQF
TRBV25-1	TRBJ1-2	ASSLQDLYGYT
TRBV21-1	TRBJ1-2	ASSSLGGHGYT
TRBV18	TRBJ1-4	ASSPSTATNEKLF
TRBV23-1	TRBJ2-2	ASSQSRTGGTGELF
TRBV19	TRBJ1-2	ASSEGQDYGYT
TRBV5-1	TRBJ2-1	ASSLSGQMENEQF
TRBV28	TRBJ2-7	ASSSSTSSGISYEQY
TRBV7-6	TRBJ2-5	ASSLPSGAETQY
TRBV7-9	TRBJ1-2	ASSDSSDRANYGYT
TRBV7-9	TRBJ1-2	ASSFPGGEAYGYT
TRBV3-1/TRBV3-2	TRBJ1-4	ASSRETNEKLF
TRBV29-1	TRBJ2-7	SVSGEDLYEQY
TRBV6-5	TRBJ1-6	ASSKTGEGSPLH
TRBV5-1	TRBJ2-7	ASSWPGTGLYEQY
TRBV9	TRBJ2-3	ASSVAGADTQY
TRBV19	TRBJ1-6	ASSTAFDRGDSPLH
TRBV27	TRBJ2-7	ASSLSLSYEQY
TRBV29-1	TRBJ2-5	SATSGRPPEAQY
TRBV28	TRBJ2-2	ASSLAGAGELF
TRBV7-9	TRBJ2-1	ASSYGLAGGFLYNEQF
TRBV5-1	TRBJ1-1	ASSLFGAVNTEAF
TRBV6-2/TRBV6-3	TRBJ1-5	ASSRGQGPNQPQH
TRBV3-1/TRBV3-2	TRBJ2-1	ASSHGTGPLYNEQF
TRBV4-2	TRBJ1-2	ASSRGGTDSNYGYT